This TCR beta chain was recovered during a study of cytomegalovirus exposure and HLA in healthy donors. TCRdb keeps only in-frame clones here, not all; method: immunoSEQ multiplex PCR. The repertoire consists of approximately 180,000 clones, with approximately 89% occurring once and the leading ten covering about 2.5%. This CDR3 has 14 amino acids. CDR1 is KGHSH, CDR2 LQKENI, per germline. The ends lost 3 bases at V and 8 bases at J; junction bases unmatched: 4. The TCR originated in a man in his late teens or twenties in good health and CMV-seropositive. The chain couples TRBV18 to TRBJ1-1; 12 nucleotides agree with TRBD1. What was sequenced was PBMCs. The DNA for the CDR3 is TGTGCCAGCTCACCGGGGACAGGGGGCGAAGAAGCTTTCTTT. Translating it yields CASSPGTGGEEAFF.